Shown below are 27 T cell receptor beta chains from a single sample sequenced in a study of monozygotic twins with inflammatory bowel disease. TCRdb reanalyzed the 5' RACE reads, giving one entry per CDR3 protein sequence and no DNA. Its listing shows 400,000 to 500,000 distinct CDR3 sequences. Sequencing was performed on blood. The receptors were gathered from a human donor with ulcerative colitis or Crohn's disease, or a healthy co-twin of an affected twin (not recorded which).

J is TRBJ2-3 and V is TRBV7-9; absent DNA, TCRdb's TRBD1 call cannot be checked. Germline loops: CDR1 SEHNR, CDR2 FQNEAQ (reference sequence). The CDR3 extends over 13 amino acids. CDR3 protein: CASSLEGSDTQYF.

The rearrangement joins TRBV7-9 to TRBJ1-2. Germline V lookup: CDR1 SEHNR, CDR2 FQNEAQ (reference sequence). The CDR3 is 16 residues long. Here the CDR3 reads CASSLGSPRTNYGYTF.

This sequence joins TRBV30 and TRBJ2-3. Germline assignment: CDR1 GTSNPN and CDR2 SVGIG (reference sequence). The CDR3 is 12 amino acids. The CDR3 loop is CAWNSRTDTQYF.

The chain couples TRBV4-3 to TRBJ2-6. CDR1 and CDR2 (germline): LGHNA, YSLEER. The CDR3 totals 17 residues. CDR3 sequence reads: CASSQGALPSGANVLTF.

The chain links TRBV20-1 to TRBJ2-5; TCRdb gives TRBD1 as the D gene, but with no DNA this cannot be confirmed. From germline, CDR1 is DFQATT and CDR2 SNEGSKA (reference sequence). This CDR3 is built from 13 residues. CDR3 in amino acids: CSASGGGQETQYF.

CDR3 in amino acids: CASSLEWGQGTDTQYF. The V call is TRBV7-2, the J call TRBJ2-3; the D call from TCRdb, TRBD1, cannot be confirmed without DNA. There are 16 residues in the CDR3. Germline values: CDR1 SGHTA, CDR2 FQGNSA.

V usage is TRBV24-1 and J usage is TRBJ2-1; the D gene TCRdb calls, TRBD1, cannot be checked with no DNA. The V gene's germline CDR1 is KGHDR and CDR2 SFDVKD. CDR3 length: 15 residues. CDR3 amino acids: CATGARGISYNEQFF.

The V and J genes are TRBV27 and TRBJ1-1; TCRdb reports TRBD1, a call that lacks DNA to check it against. The CDR3 sequence is 12 residues long. CDR1 and CDR2 from the germline V gene are MNHEY and SMNVEV (reference sequence). The CDR3 here is CASKGQGLVAFF.

The J gene is TRBJ2-3, the V gene TRBV5-5; no DNA is available, so the TRBD1 call from TCRdb remains unchecked. This CDR3 comprises 16 residues. CDR1 and CDR2 (germline): SGHKS, YYEKEE (reference sequence). CDR3 loop: CASSLEGDWGADTQYF.

The CDR3 region is CASSGRAGPNTGELFF. The V and J genes are TRBV7-6 and TRBJ2-2. This CDR3 spans 16 amino acids. CDR1 is SGHVS and CDR2 is FNYEAQ in the germline V gene.

This chain uses TRBV12-3 or TRBV12-4 with TRBJ2-7. CDR3 length: 14 amino acids. This CDR3 reads CASSLGENSYEQYF.

The chain uses TRBV12-3 or TRBV12-4 and TRBJ1-1; the D call from TCRdb, TRBD1, cannot be confirmed without DNA. The CDR3 has 14 residues. The CDR3 sequence: CASSLGHANTEAFF.

J is TRBJ1-1 and V is TRBV2; TCRdb selects TRBD1, and the lack of DNA leaves this call unchecked. CDR1 and CDR2 (germline): SNHLY, FYNNEI. CDR3 length: 12 amino acids. CDR3 protein: CASSGDSTEAFF.

The chain employs TRBV6-6 and TRBJ2-3. Per germline, CDR1 MNHNY and CDR2 SVGAGI (reference sequence). This CDR3 has 14 amino acids. CDR3 sequence reads: CASPRGKRTDTQYF.

The rearrangement uses TRBV6-2 or TRBV6-3 and TRBJ2-3; without DNA, the TCRdb call of TRBD2 cannot be checked. Germline V CDR1 and CDR2: MNHEY, SVGEGT. The length of the CDR3 is 15 residues. The CDR3 loop reads CAIAGGTAVGDTQYF.

This chain joins TRBV5-1 and TRBJ2-5; TCRdb's D call of TRBD2 is untestable without DNA. This CDR3 region has 16 residues. CDR1 is SGHRS, CDR2 YFSETQ, per germline. The CDR3 loop reads CASSPTGLWEGETQYF.

The chain employs TRBV5-5 and TRBJ1-1; TCRdb's D gene call, TRBD1, goes unchecked for lack of DNA. Germline V gene lookup returns CDR1 SGHKS and CDR2 YYEKEE (reference sequence). This CDR3 contains 14 residues. The chain's CDR3 is CASSRGQMNTEAFF.

The chain recombines TRBV3-1 with TRBJ2-7; absent DNA, TCRdb's TRBD2 call cannot be checked. Germline V CDR1 and CDR2: LGHDT, YNNKEL (reference sequence). The CDR3 covers 15 residues. CDR3 amino acids: CASSQGTSGLYEQYF.

The chain joins TRBV12-3 or TRBV12-4 to TRBJ2-1; there is no DNA to check the TCRdb D call of TRBD1. CDR3 length: 15 amino acids. CDR3 region: CASSLNPPDLNEQFF.

The rearrangement joins TRBV3-1 to TRBJ1-1; the D gene TCRdb calls, TRBD1, cannot be checked with no DNA. Germline CDR1 LGHDT, CDR2 YNNKEL (reference sequence). This CDR3 spans 15 amino acids. This CDR3 is CASSHGDRMNTEAFF.

V is TRBV4-1 and J is TRBJ2-7. Per germline, CDR1 MGHRA and CDR2 YSYEKL. CDR3 length: 15 amino acids. CDR3 sequence: CASSQEGYTFHEQYF.

The chain combines TRBV7-3 with TRBJ2-1; TCRdb's D gene call, TRBD2, goes unchecked for lack of DNA. The CDR3 has 16 residues. CDR1 is SGHTA and CDR2 is FQGTGA in the germline V gene. CDR3 amino acids: CASSTLPGTSDNEQFF.

The CDR3 spells CSAQGGPNAVQYF. The V call is TRBV20-1, the J call TRBJ2-7; TCRdb outputs TRBD1, but without DNA this stays unchecked. Germline V gene sequence: CDR1 DFQATT, CDR2 SNEGSKA (reference sequence). The CDR3 length is 13 residues.

This sequence joins TRBV10-3 and TRBJ2-7; TCRdb gives TRBD2 as the D gene, but with no DNA this cannot be confirmed. The CDR3 is 17 residues long. CDR1 ENHRY and CDR2 SYGVKD come from the germline V gene. The CDR3: CAISYANPSGNSYEQYF.

This rearrangement joins TRBV29-1 to TRBJ2-1; TCRdb's D call, TRBD1, is unchecked because there is no DNA. The CDR3 is made up of 18 amino acids. Germline CDR1 reads SQVTM; CDR2 reads ANQGSEA. The CDR3: CSATASFRDRAWYNEQFF.

The genes are TRBV20-1 and TRBJ2-3; TCRdb lists TRBD2, though no DNA is available to test this call. Germline V gene data show CDR1 as DFQATT and CDR2 as SNEGSKA (reference sequence). The length of the CDR3 is 11 residues. The chain's CDR3 is CSARLAGTQYF.

The chain combines TRBV18 with TRBJ2-2; TCRdb picks TRBD1, but there is no DNA to check that call. The germline V gene encodes CDR1 KGHSH and CDR2 LQKENI. There are 14 residues in the CDR3. CDR3 residues: CASSTATGSGELFF. Supplemented by reference TRBV18 and TRBJ2-2, the full variable domain reads NAGVMQNPRHLVRRRGQEARLRCSPMKGHSHVYWYRQLPEEGLKFMVYLQKENIIDESGMPKERFSAEFPKEGPSILRIQQVVRGDSAAYFCASSTATGSGELFFGEGSRLTVL.